Below are 3 T cell receptor beta chains sequenced from a single sample in a study of blood T cell repertoires in COVID-19. TCRdb's table, derived via immunoSEQ multiplex PCR, lists solely in-frame clones and lacks some. Seen here are tens of thousands of clones, under 95% observed once, and the top ten hold 4%. Sequencing was performed on peripheral blood. Source of these receptors: a human donor in a cohort sampled during active COVID-19.

In nucleotides, the CDR3 is TGTGCCAGCAGGGCGACGGGACTCTCCACAGATACGCAGTATTTT. Its protein product is CASRATGLSTDTQYF. The rearrangement uses TRBV9 and TRBJ2-3; tentatively, D is TRBD2 (6 bases). The V end lost 5 bases, the J end lost 2 bases, and 15 bases lay between the germline ends. The CDR3 contains 15 residues. Germline V CDR1 and CDR2: SGDLS, YYNGEE.

The chain joins TRBV6-5 to TRBJ2-1; TRBD2 matches 13 bases. After removal of 5 bases from V and 9 bases from J, the junction contained 7 bases not matched to a gene. The CDR3 totals 15 residues. Germline loops: CDR1 MNHEY, CDR2 SVGAGI. CDR3 loop: CASSIGTSGKGEQFF. The DNA for the CDR3 is TGTGCCAGCAGTATAGGGACTAGCGGGAAGGGTGAGCAGTTCTTC.

The rearrangement uses TRBV24-1 and TRBJ1-5; possibly TRBD1 for D (5 bases). The CDR3 runs to 15 residues. Germline CDR1 KGHDR, CDR2 SFDVKD. V gave up 2 bases and J gave up 2 bases, with 9 bases separating them. CDR3 protein: CATSDSREGNQPQHF. CDR3 in DNA: TGTGCCACCAGTGATTCCAGGGAAGGCAATCAGCCCCAGCATTTT.